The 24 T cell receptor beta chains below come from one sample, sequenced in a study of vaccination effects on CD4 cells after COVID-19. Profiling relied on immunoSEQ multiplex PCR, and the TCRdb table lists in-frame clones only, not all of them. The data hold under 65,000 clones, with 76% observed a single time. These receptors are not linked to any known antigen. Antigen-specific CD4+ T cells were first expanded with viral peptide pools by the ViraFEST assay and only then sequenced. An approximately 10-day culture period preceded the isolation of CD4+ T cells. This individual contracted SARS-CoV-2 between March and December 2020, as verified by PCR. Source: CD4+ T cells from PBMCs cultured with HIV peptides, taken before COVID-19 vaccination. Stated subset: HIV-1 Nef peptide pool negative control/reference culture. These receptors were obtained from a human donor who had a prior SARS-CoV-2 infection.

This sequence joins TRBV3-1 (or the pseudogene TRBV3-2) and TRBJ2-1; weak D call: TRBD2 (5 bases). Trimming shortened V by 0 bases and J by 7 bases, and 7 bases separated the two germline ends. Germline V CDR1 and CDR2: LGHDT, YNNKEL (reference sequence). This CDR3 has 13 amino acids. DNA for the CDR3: TGTGCCAGCAGCCAAGATCGAGGGAATGAGCAGTTCTTC. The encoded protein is CASSQDRGNEQFF.

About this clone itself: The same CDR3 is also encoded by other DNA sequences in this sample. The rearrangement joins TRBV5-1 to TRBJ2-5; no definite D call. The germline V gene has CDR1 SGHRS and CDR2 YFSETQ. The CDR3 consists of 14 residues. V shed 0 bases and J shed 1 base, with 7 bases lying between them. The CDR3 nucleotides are TGCGCCAGCAGCTTGGGTCGGCCCCAAGAGACCCAGTACTTC. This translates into CASSLGRPQETQYF.

The CDR3 DNA is TGTGCCAGCAGCTTAGGGGGGGCAGGGGCACGATCTGAAGCTTTCTTT. Translating gives CASSLGGAGARSEAFF. The rearrangement links TRBV7-8 to TRBJ1-1; a weak D match, TRBD1 (6 bases). The V gene lost 1 base and the J gene lost 6 bases, with 18 bases spanning the gap. The germline gives CDR1 SGHVS, CDR2 FQNEAQ. The CDR3 is made up of 16 amino acids.

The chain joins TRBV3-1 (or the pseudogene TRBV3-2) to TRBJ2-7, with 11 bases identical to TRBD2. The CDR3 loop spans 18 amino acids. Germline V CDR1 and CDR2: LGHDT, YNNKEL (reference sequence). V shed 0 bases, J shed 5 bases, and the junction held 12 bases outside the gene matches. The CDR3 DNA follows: TGTGCCAGCAGCCAAGATGCGACTAGCGGGATTCGGGCCCACGAGCAGTACTTC. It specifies CASSQDATSGIRAHEQYF.

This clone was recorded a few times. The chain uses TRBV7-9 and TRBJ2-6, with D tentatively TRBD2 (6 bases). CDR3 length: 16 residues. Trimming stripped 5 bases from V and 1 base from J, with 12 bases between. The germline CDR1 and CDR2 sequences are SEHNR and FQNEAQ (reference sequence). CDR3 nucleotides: TGTGCCAGCAGCGAGGGCGGGGCATCTGGGGCCAACGTCCTGACTTTC. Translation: CASSEGGASGANVLTF.

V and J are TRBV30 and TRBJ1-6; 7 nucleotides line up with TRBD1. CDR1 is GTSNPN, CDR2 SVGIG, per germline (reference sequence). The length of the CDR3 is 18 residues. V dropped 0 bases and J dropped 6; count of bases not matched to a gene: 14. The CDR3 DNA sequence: TGTGCCTGGAGTGTACAGCCAGGGGGTGTTTTTGGTAATTCACCCCTCCACTTT. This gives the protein CAWSVQPGGVFGNSPLHF.

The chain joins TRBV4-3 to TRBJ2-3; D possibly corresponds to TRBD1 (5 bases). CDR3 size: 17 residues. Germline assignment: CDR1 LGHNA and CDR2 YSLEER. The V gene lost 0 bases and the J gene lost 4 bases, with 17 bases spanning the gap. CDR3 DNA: TGCGCCAGCAGCCAAGAGATTAGCCAGGGCTGGGCAGATACGCAGTATTTT. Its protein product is CASSQEISQGWADTQYF.

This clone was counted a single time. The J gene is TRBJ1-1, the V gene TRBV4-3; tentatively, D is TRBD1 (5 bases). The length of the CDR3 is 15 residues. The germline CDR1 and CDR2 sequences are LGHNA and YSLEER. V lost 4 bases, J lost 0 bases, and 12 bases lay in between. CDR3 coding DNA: TGCGCCAGCAGCCCCCAGGGAGGGGTGAACACTGAAGCTTTCTTT. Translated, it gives CASSPQGGVNTEAFF.

The CDR3 here is CASSLRSGGGTGELFF. The CDR3 coding sequence is TGTGCCAGCAGCTTACGTTCGGGGGGAGGCACCGGGGAGCTGTTTTTT. The J gene is TRBJ2-2, the V gene TRBV7-3, with TRBD2 identical over 7 bases. Germline lookup yields CDR1 SGHTA and CDR2 FQGTGA. CDR3 length: 16 amino acids. V shed 2 bases, J shed 4 bases, and the junction held 7 bases outside the gene matches.

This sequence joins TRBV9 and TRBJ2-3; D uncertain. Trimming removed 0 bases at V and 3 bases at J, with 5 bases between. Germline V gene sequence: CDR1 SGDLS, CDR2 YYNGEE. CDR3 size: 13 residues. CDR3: CASSVAPTDTQYF. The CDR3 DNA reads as TGTGCCAGCAGCGTAGCTCCTACAGATACGCAGTATTTT.

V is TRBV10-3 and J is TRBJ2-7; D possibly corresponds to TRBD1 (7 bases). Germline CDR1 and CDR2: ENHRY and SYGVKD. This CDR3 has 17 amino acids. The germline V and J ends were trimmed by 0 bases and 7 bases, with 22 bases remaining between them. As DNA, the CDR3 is TGTGCCATCAGTGAGTCTGGGCGGGGACAGTCTCTACGAGAGCAGTACTTC. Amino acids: CAISESGRGQSLREQYF.

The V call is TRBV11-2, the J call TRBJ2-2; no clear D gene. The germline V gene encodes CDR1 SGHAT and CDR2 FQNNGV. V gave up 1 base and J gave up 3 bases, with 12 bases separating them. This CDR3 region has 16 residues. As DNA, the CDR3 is TGTGCCAGCAGCTTAGTTCCCCCGCCGGACACCGGGGAGCTGTTTTTT. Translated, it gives CASSLVPPPDTGELFF.

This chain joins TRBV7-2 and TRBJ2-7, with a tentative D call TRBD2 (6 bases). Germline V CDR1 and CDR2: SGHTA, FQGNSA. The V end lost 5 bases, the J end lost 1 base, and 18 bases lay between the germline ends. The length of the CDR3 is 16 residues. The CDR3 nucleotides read TGTGCCAGCAGCCGTAATACCCGGGACTTTTCCTACGAGCAGTACTTC. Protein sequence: CASSRNTRDFSYEQYF.

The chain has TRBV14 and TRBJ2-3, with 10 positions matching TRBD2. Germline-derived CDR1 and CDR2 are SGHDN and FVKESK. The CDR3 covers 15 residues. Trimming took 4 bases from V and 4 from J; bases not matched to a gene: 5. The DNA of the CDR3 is TGTGCCAGCAGCCCTCTAGCGGGGGATCCAGATACGCAGTATTTT. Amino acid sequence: CASSPLAGDPDTQYF.

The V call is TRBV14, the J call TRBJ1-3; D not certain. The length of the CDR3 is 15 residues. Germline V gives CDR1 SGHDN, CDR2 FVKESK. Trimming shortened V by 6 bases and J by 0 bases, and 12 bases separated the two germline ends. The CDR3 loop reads CASRSSGSSGNTIYF. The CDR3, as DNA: TGTGCCAGCAGATCCAGCGGAAGCTCTGGAAACACCATATATTTT.

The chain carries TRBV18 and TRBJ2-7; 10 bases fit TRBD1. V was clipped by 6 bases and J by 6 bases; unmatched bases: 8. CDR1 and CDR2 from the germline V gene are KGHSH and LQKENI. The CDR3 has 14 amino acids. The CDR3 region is CASSWTGGSPEQYF. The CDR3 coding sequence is TGTGCCAGCTCGTGGACAGGGGGTTCGCCCGAGCAGTACTTC.

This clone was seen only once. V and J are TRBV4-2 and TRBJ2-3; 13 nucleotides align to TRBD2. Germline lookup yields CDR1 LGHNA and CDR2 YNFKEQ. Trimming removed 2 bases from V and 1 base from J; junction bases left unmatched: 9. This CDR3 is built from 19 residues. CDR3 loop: CASSQPLAGGPGGTDTQYF. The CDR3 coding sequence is TGTGCCAGCAGCCAACCACTAGCGGGGGGGCCAGGGGGCACAGATACGCAGTATTTT.

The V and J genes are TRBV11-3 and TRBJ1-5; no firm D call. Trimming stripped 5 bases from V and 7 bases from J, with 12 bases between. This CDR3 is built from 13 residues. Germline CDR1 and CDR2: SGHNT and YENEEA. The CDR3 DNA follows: TGTGCCAGCAGCGCGAGCGTAACCCAGCCCCAGCATTTT. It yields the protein CASSASVTQPQHF.

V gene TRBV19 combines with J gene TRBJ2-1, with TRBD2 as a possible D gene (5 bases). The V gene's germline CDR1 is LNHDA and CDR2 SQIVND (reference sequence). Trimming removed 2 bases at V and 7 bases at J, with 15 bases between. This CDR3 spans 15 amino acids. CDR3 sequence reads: CASSILAGVGNEQFF. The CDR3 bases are TGTGCCAGTAGTATACTAGCTGGTGTTGGGAATGAGCAGTTCTTC.

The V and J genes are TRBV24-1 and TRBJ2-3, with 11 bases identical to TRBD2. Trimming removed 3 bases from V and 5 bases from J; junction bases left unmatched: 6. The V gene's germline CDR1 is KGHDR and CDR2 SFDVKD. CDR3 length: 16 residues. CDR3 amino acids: CATSDPGLAEGDTQYF. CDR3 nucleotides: TGTGCCACCAGTGATCCGGGACTAGCGGAGGGAGATACGCAGTATTTT.

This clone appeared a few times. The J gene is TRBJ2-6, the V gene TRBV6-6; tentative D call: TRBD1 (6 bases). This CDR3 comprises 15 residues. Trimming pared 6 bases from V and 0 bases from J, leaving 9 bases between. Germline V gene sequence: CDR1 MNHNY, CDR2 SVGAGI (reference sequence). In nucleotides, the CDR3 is TGTGCCAGCAGCACCAGGGGCTCTGGGGCCAACGTCCTGACTTTC. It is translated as CASSTRGSGANVLTF.

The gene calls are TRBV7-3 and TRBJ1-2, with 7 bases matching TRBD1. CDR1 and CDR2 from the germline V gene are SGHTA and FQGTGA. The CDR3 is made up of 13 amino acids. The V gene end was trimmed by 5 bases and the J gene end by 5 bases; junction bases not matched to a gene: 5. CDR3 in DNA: TGTGCCAGCAGCCCCCGGACAGGTTATGGCTACACCTTC. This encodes CASSPRTGYGYTF. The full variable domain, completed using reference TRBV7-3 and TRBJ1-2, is GAGVSQTPSNKVTEKGKYVELRCDPISGHTALYWYRQSLGQGPEFLIYFQGTGAADDSGLPNDRFFAVRPEGSVSTLKIQRTERGDSAVYLCASSPRTGYGYTFGSGTRLTVV.

The CDR3 loop reads CASSLRTDEQFF. In DNA, the CDR3 is TGTGCCAGCAGCTTAAGGACTGATGAGCAGTTCTTC. The chain recombines TRBV5-4 with TRBJ2-1; possible D gene TRBD2, 5 bases. The CDR3 consists of 12 residues. Germline V gives CDR1 SGHNT, CDR2 YYREEE (reference sequence). With 2 bases removed from V and 8 bases from J, the gap between germline ends came to 8 bases.

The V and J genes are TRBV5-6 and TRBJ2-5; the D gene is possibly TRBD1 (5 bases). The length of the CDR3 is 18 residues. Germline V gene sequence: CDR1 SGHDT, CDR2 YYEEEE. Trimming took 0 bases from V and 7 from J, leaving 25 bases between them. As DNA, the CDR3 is TGTGCCAGCAGCTTGGATGGGGTGGGGCAAGGGCCTCGAGGGACCCAGTACTTC. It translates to CASSLDGVGQGPRGTQYF.